This TCR beta chain originates from a study of T cells after yellow fever vaccination. Overall study findings and caveats: Weaker overall, the secondary response nonetheless peaked faster (day 5 versus 15).

A word on this clonotype: What it binds is unknown.

The CDR3 extends over 16 amino acids. V was clipped by 6 bases and J by 1 base; unmatched bases: 7. CDR1 is SGHTA and CDR2 is FQGNSA in the germline V gene. Conversion of TCR transcripts into cDNA relied on 5'RACE template switching, which added a universal primer site and UMIs. TCRdb re-analysed the 5' RACE reads in MiXCR, keeping a single row per CDR3 protein. This sample has hundreds of thousands of distinct CDR3 sequences; less than 15% occur once, and the top ten carry around 15%. The source is a man aged 25-40 years who received the YFV17D yellow fever vaccine. The chain carries TRBV7-2 and TRBJ2-2; 8 bases match TRBD1. The material sequenced was PBMCs, taken on the day of the yellow fever booster vaccination. This CDR3 reads CASRLGQGLNTGELFF. The CDR3 DNA sequence: TGTGCCAGCAGACTCGGACAGGGCCTGAACACCGGGGAGCTGTTTTTT.